Below, 11 T cell receptor beta chains from the same sample are listed, as sequenced in a study of blood T cell repertoires in COVID-19. The assay was immunoSEQ multiplex PCR, and TCRdb's table has in-frame clones only and misses some. The sample has 250,000 to 350,000 clones, about nine tenths seen once. Sequencing was carried out using peripheral blood. Receptors were obtained from a young man with active or convalescent COVID-19.

The chain recombines TRBV27 with TRBJ1-5; the match to TRBD1 covers 7 bases. V lost 7 bases, J lost 3 bases, and 6 bases stayed unmatched. The CDR3 extends over 14 amino acids. The germline V gene has CDR1 MNHEY and CDR2 SMNVEV (reference sequence). CDR3: CASTTTGINQPQHF. The CDR3 DNA sequence: TGTGCCAGCACGACGACAGGGATCAATCAGCCCCAGCATTTT.

This clone was detected only once. The chain couples TRBV28 to TRBJ2-7; 10 bases agree with TRBD2. The CDR3 covers 15 residues. Germline lookup yields CDR1 MDHEN and CDR2 SYDVKM. V dropped 4 bases and J dropped 6; count of bases not matched to a gene: 9. The DNA of the CDR3 is TGTGCCAGCAGTTCCTCAGCGGGAGGGCGGCGCGAGCAGTACTTC. It is translated as CASSSSAGGRREQYF.

The rearrangement links TRBV3-1 (or the pseudogene TRBV3-2) to TRBJ2-3; D is perhaps TRBD1 (5 bases). V lost 0 bases and J 3 bases, leaving 19 bases between the germline ends. CDR1 and CDR2 (germline): LGHDT, YNNKEL (reference sequence). The length of the CDR3 is 18 residues. DNA of the CDR3: TGTGCCAGCAGCCAAGATGTGCATATGCCAGGGTTGACAGATACGCAGTATTTT. This encodes CASSQDVHMPGLTDTQYF.

V gene TRBV28 combines with J gene TRBJ1-5; D unclear. Germline V gene data show CDR1 as MDHEN and CDR2 as SYDVKM. This CDR3 spans 12 amino acids. The V end lost 6 bases, the J end lost 6 bases, and 9 bases lay between the germline ends. CDR3 DNA: TGTGCCAGCAGCCGTGGAGTTCAGCCCCAGCATTTT. It specifies CASSRGVQPQHF.

The chain couples TRBV2 to TRBJ2-2; D possibly corresponds to TRBD1 (6 bases). Trimming removed 8 bases at V and 5 bases at J, with 18 bases between. Germline CDR1 SNHLY, CDR2 FYNNEI. The CDR3 spans 15 residues. CDR3 sequence: CASEPNRRGTGELFF. CDR3 bases: TGTGCCAGCGAGCCCAATCGAAGGGGGACCGGGGAGCTGTTTTTT.

The CDR3 sequence: CASSISGGASDTQYF. Here the CDR3 DNA reads TGTGCCAGCAGCATTAGCGGGGGGGCCTCAGATACGCAGTATTTT. J is TRBJ2-3 and V is TRBV13; 11 nucleotides match TRBD2. Germline-derived CDR1 and CDR2 are PRHDT and FYEKMQ (reference sequence). V gave up 5 bases and J gave up 4 bases; unmatched junction bases: 5. The length of the CDR3 is 15 residues.

The chain combines TRBV7-2 with TRBJ2-1, with D maybe TRBD2 (6 bases). Trimming pared 4 bases from V and 5 bases from J, leaving 15 bases between. The CDR3 is made up of 15 amino acids. Germline-derived CDR1 and CDR2 are SGHTA and FQGNSA. CDR3 DNA: TGTGCCAGCAGCTATGCGGGAAGTTGGAACAATGAGCAGTTCTTC. It yields the protein CASSYAGSWNNEQFF.

The chain joins TRBV3-1 (or the pseudogene TRBV3-2) to TRBJ2-1; 9 nucleotides match TRBD2. The CDR3 covers 17 residues. J gave up 9 bases and V 0 bases, and 12 bases lay outside the gene matches. Per germline, CDR1 LGHDT and CDR2 YNNKEL (reference sequence). Written as DNA, the CDR3 is TGTGCCAGCAGCCAAGAGTCGCGGGAGGGCCTCGGAGTTGAGCAGTTCTTC. As protein: CASSQESREGLGVEQFF.

The chain employs TRBV7-2 and TRBJ2-7, with D possibly matching TRBD1 (5 bases). CDR3 length equals 17 residues. With 1 base removed from V and 3 bases from J, the gap between germline ends came to 19 bases. Looked up from germline, CDR1 is SGHTA and CDR2 is FQGNSA. CDR3 DNA: TGTGCCAGCAGCTTAGGCCCGGGCCAGGGCGAAGGCTACGAGCAGTACTTC. Protein sequence: CASSLGPGQGEGYEQYF.

This clone was seen just once. J is TRBJ1-1 and V is TRBV7-9, with D unresolved. The germline gives CDR1 SEHNR, CDR2 FQNEAQ (reference sequence). The CDR3 consists of 14 residues. Trimming left V 1 base short and J 0 bases short, with 6 bases between. CDR3 amino acids: CASSLETMNTEAFF. DNA of the CDR3: TGTGCCAGCAGCTTAGAAACTATGAACACTGAAGCTTTCTTT.

This rearrangement joins TRBV6-2 or TRBV6-3 to TRBJ1-5; D call uncertain. CDR1 and CDR2 from the germline V gene are MNHEY and SVGEGT. Trimming shortened V by 2 bases and J by 11 bases, and 13 bases separated the two germline ends. The CDR3 runs to 13 residues. The CDR3 coding sequence is TGTGCCAGCAGTTACCCCCACACCTCATCCCAGCATTTT. Protein: CASSYPHTSSQHF.